The clone carrying this T cell receptor beta chain was picked up a small number of times. Its antigen is as yet unknown. These data originate in a study of glioma-infiltrating T cells. Study observations and caveats: Very few CDR3 sequences were shared between tissue and blood. Tissue-blood divergence was below expectation in non-neoplastic patients, above in gliomas.

V was shortened by 6 bases and J by 7 bases, with 19 bases between the two germline ends. Germline CDR1 and CDR2: KGHSH and LQKENI. The CDR3 consists of 15 residues. Using RNA template, CDR3s of TCR alpha and beta were amplified with iRepertoire arm-PCR. One-step reverse transcription and amplification started from approximately 100-400 ng of tissue mRNA or PBMC total RNA. In TCRdb, the multiplex PCR reads were re-called with MiXCR into one record per CDR3 protein. The sample lists roughly 190,000 distinct CDR3 sequences, around 32% occurring once. The rearrangement links TRBV18 to TRBJ2-1; D tentatively fits TRBD1 or TRBD2 (5 bases each). This sequence was found in a human donor with low-grade glioma or glioblastoma, undergoing nonglioma brain surgery, or in good health (not recorded which). The source material was glioma tissue, nonneoplastic brain tissue, or PBMCs (not recorded which). This chain's CDR3 is CASSLPRGRRNEQFF. Written as DNA, the CDR3 is TGTGCCAGCTCCCTTCCTAGGGGACGCCGGAATGAGCAGTTCTTC. The complete variable domain, with remaining parts taken from reference TRBV18 and TRBJ2-1, reads NAGVMQNPRHLVRRRGQEARLRCSPMKGHSHVYWYRQLPEEGLKFMVYLQKENIIDESGMPKERFSAEFPKEGPSILRIQQVVRGDSAAYFCASSLPRGRRNEQFFGPGTRLTVL.